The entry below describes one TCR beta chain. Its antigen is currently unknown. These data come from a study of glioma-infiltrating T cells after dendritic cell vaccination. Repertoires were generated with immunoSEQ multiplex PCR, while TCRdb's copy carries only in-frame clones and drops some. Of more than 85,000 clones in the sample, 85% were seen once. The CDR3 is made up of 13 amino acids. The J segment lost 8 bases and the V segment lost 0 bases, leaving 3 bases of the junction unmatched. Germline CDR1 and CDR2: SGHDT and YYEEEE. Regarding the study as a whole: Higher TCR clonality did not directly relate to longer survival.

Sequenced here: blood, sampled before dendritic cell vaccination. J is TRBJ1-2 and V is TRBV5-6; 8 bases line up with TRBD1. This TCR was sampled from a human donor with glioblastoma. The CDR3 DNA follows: TGTGCCAGCAGCTTGGGGACAGGGAAGGGCTACACCTTC. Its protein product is CASSLGTGKGYTF.